A selection of T cell receptor beta chains follows, all from one sample in a study of graft-versus-host responses after intestinal transplantation. Sequenced by immunoSEQ multiplex PCR; TCRdb stores in-frame clones only, minus some. The sample records 8,500 to 10,000 clones, approximately 86% being singletons. Sequenced here: ileum tissue, sampled around 760 days after intestinal transplantation. The receptors were sampled from a human patient who received an intestinal transplant, so some T cells may come from the graft donor. The CDR3 runs from the conserved cysteine through the conserved F or W. A D gene is named only where the DNA matches it firmly. The size entry is marked missing in some rows and otherwise reads once, few, many or a size class.

>TRBJ1-2|TRBV7-6|NA|NA
CASSLGPHRADGYTF
TGTGCCAGCAGCTTGGGGCCCCACAGGGCGGATGGCTACACCTTC
>TRBJ2-7|TRBV5-1|NA|TRBD2
CASSLTAGVTGYEQYF
TGCGCCAGCAGCTTGACGGCGGGAGTAACGGGTTACGAGCAGTACTTC
>TRBJ1-6|TRBV5-1|NA|TRBD1
CASSLTIGQGNSPLHF
TGCGCCAGCAGCCTTACAATAGGACAGGGGAATTCACCCCTCCACTTT
>TRBJ2-5|TRBV5-4|NA|NA
CASSSGLGQETQYF
TGTGCCAGCAGCTCGGGCCTCGGGCAAGAGACCCAGTACTTC
>TRBJ2-2|TRBV29-1|NA|NA
CSGARSGTGELFF
TGCAGCGGAGCGAGGTCCGGAACCGGGGAGCTGTTTTTT
>TRBJ2-7|TRBV5-1|NA|NA
CASSPDNYEQYF
TGCGCCAGCAGCCCGGACAACTACGAGCAGTACTTC
>TRBJ2-3|TRBV5-5|NA|TRBD2
CASSLYTGTSATDTQYF
TGTGCCAGCAGCTTATATACCGGGACTAGCGCCACAGATACGCAGTATTTT
>TRBJ1-4|TRBV9|NA|TRBD1
CASSGTGDNEKLFF
TGTGCCAGCAGTGGGACAGGCGATAATGAAAAACTGTTTTTT
>TRBJ2-7|TRBV19|NA|NA
CASSISDAGHEQYF
TGTGCCAGTAGTATCTCCGACGCGGGCCACGAGCAGTACTTC
>TRBJ2-3|TRBV7-9|NA|TRBD2
CASSPRPILAGGHADTQYF
TGTGCCAGCAGCCCAAGACCGATTCTAGCGGGGGGGCACGCAGATACGCAGTATTTT
>TRBJ1-1|TRBV5-6|NA|NA
CASSLAPRRVNTEAFF
TGTGCCAGCAGCTTGGCCCCCCGCAGGGTGAACACTGAAGCTTTCTTT
>TRBJ2-7|TRBV6-1|NA|TRBD2
CASSDRDYSSYEQYF
TGTGCCAGCAGTGACCGGGACTACAGCTCCTACGAGCAGTACTTC
>TRBJ1-1|TRBV6-5|NA|NA
CASSQRVQGTEAFF
TGTGCCAGCAGCCAACGGGTCCAGGGGACTGAAGCTTTCTTT
>TRBJ1-1|TRBV21-1|NA|NA
CASTLTRNTEAFF
TGTGCCAGCACTCTAACAAGGAACACTGAAGCTTTCTTT
>TRBJ1-6|TRBV28|NA|NA
CASSLIVSGTLNSPLHF
TGTGCCAGCAGTTTAATCGTATCTGGGACCCTAAATTCACCCCTCCACTTT
>TRBJ2-7|TRBV6-5|NA|NA
CASSHRSDRIYEQYF
TGTGCCAGCAGTCACCGATCTGACAGAATCTACGAGCAGTACTTC
>TRBJ1-2|TRBV5-1|NA|NA
CASAAAANYGYTF
TGCGCCAGCGCCGCGGCAGCTAACTATGGCTACACCTTC
>TRBJ2-1|TRBV4-1|NA|TRBD2
CASSSRTSGLGDEQFF
TGCGCCAGCAGCAGTCGGACTAGCGGATTGGGGGATGAGCAGTTCTTC
>TRBJ2-3|TRBV29-1|NA|TRBD2
CSVVWWEGRDTQYF
TGCAGCGTTGTTTGGTGGGAGGGCCGGGATACGCAGTATTTT
>TRBJ1-1|TRBV6-1|NA|NA
CASSVAGMKNTEAFF
TGTGCCAGCAGTGTGGCAGGGATGAAGAACACTGAAGCTTTCTTT
>TRBJ2-7|TRBV10-1|NA|TRBD1
CASSEGTGRRYEQYF
TGCGCCAGCAGCGAAGGGACAGGCCGGAGGTACGAGCAGTACTTC
>TRBJ2-2|TRBV27|NA|NA
CASSWGGGELFF
TGTGCCAGCAGTTGGGGAGGCGGGGAGCTGTTTTTT
>TRBJ1-1|TRBV5-5|NA|TRBD1
CASSLDGTDNTEAFF
TGTGCCAGCAGCTTGGATGGGACAGATAACACTGAAGCTTTCTTT
>TRBJ1-2|TRBV7-9|hyperexpanded|NA
CASSGNTYYGYTF
TGTGCCAGCAGCGGTAACACCTACTATGGCTACACCTTC